Below, 5 T cell receptor beta chains from the same sample are listed, as sequenced in a study of chemoradiotherapy in HPV16-positive cancers. TCRdb's copy holds only in-frame clones and misses some; the assay was immunoSEQ multiplex PCR. The sample shows some 34,000 clones, about 88% of them seen only once. Sample: blood, taken from a patient who underwent chemoradiotherapy. These receptors were collected from a human donor with HPV-associated anogenital cancer.

This clone has only one observation. V gene TRBV5-1 combines with J gene TRBJ1-2; possibly TRBD1 for D (6 bases). CDR1 is SGHRS, CDR2 YFSETQ, per germline. The CDR3 is 17 residues long. Trimming took off 3 bases at V and 0 bases at J, with 18 bases between the two ends. As DNA, the CDR3 is TGCGCCAGCAGCTCGCGGACAGCTGCACTCACTAACTATGGCTACACCTTC. Protein product: CASSSRTAALTNYGYTF.

There are a few counts of this clone. Germline and junction disagree at one end, which may indicate a read error. The chain couples TRBV6-5 to TRBJ1-5, with D possibly matching TRBD1 (6 bases). Per germline, CDR1 MNHEY and CDR2 SVGAGI. The CDR3 has 12 amino acids. The CDR3 sequence: CASSYLPDRVFF. The CDR3 DNA is TGTGCCAGCAGTTACCTCCCGGACAGAGTTTTTTTT.

In the case of this clone: This likely came from a read error, as a far larger clone is one base away. The rearrangement links TRBV2 to TRBJ2-2; 10 nucleotides align to TRBD1. CDR1 SNHLY and CDR2 FYNNEI come from the germline V gene. After removal of 4 bases from V and 3 bases from J, the junction contained 2 bases not matched to a gene. CDR3 length: 15 residues. CDR3 DNA sequence: TGTGCCAGCAGTGTCGGGACAGGGGACACCGGGGAGCTGTTTTTT. Protein: CASSVGTGDTGELFF.

The table lists this clone with a count of one. This chain joins TRBV2 and TRBJ2-7, with 8 nucleotides matching TRBD2. This CDR3 contains 14 residues. The trim removed 5 bases at V and 5 bases at J, leaving 8 bases unmatched. Germline assignment: CDR1 SNHLY and CDR2 FYNNEI. The DNA of the CDR3 is TGTGCCAGCAGTAGCGGGGGCGGTTGGGACGAGCAGTACTTC. Its translation is CASSSGGGWDEQYF.

The gene calls are TRBV19 and TRBJ1-6; tentatively, D is TRBD1 (6 bases). The V and J ends lost 5 bases and 6 bases respectively, with 11 bases between them. CDR1 is LNHDA and CDR2 is SQIVND in the germline V gene (reference sequence). CDR3 length: 14 residues. The CDR3 bases are TGTGCCAGTAGTGGGCAGGGGACTAATTCACCCCTCCACTTT. Encoded protein: CASSGQGTNSPLHF.